These T cell receptor beta chains were read from a single sample in a study of shared clonotypes between healthy human individuals. The assay was immunoSEQ multiplex PCR, and TCRdb's table has in-frame clones only and misses some. The sample carries some 350,000 clones, roughly 70% recorded once. Sequencing was carried out using memory CD4+ T cells sorted from blood. The receptors derive from a man aged 25-45 years in good health. Both conserved end residues are part of each CDR3. Fields, in order: J gene, V gene, clone size, D gene, CDR3 protein. The D gene is left open where the match is weak. The size field is filled for only some rows; it gives once, few, many or a size class.

TRBJ2-7 | TRBV5-1 | - | - | CASSEQTAYEQYF
TRBJ2-7 | TRBV2 | - | - | CASSTNGIHGDEQYF
TRBJ2-1 | TRBV7-2 | - | TRBD2 | CASSPAGDWQFF
TRBJ2-1 | TRBV9 | - | - | CASSTSLGGITYNEQFF
TRBJ2-1 | TRBV7-9 | - | - | CASSFLVEASYNEQFF
TRBJ2-2 | TRBV28 | - | - | CATLELTGELFF
TRBJ2-5 | TRBV4-1 | - | TRBD1 | CASSQDPAGTGSKETQYF
TRBJ1-1 | TRBV2 | - | - | CASSETGPSTEAFF
TRBJ2-7 | TRBV15 | - | TRBD1 | CATSAGGTGKLAQYF
TRBJ2-7 | TRBV28 | once | - | CASSQTGFWAYEQYF